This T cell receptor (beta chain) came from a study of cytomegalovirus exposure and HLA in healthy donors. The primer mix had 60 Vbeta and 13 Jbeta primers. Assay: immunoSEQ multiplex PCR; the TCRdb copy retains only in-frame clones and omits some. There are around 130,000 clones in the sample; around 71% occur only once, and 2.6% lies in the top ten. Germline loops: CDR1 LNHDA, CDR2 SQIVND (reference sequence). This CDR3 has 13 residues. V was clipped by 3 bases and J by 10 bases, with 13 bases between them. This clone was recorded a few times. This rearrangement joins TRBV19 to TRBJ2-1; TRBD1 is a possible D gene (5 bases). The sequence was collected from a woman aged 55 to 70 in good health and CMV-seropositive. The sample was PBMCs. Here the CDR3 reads CASSMQPHREQFF. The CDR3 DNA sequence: TGTGCCAGTAGTATGCAGCCCCACAGGGAGCAGTTCTTC. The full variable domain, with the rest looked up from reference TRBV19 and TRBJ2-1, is DGGITQSPKYLFRKEGQNVTLSCEQNLNHDAMYWYRQDPGQGLRLIYYSQIVNDFQKGDIAEGYSVSREKKESFPLTVTSAQKNPTAFYLCASSMQPHREQFFGPGTRLTVL.